Listed here are 31 T cell receptor beta chains from one sample, sequenced in a study of OX40 agonist ivuxolimab in advanced cancers. Data came from immunoSEQ multiplex PCR; TCRdb stores just in-frame clones and leaves some out. This sample carries fewer than 120,000 clones, around 90% of them seen once, and the ten largest clones take 0.27%. The source was CD4+ or CD8+ T cells sorted from blood, collected in a trial of the OX40 agonist ivuxolimab. The receptors here all came from an adult with an advanced solid tumor such as melanoma, head and neck, liver or kidney cancer.

As DNA, the CDR3 is TGTGCCAGCTCACCGGGACTAGCGGGGTTCTACGAGCAGTACTTC. This encodes CASSPGLAGFYEQYF. The chain carries TRBV18 and TRBJ2-7; TRBD2 matches 13 bases. Per germline, CDR1 KGHSH and CDR2 LQKENI. This CDR3 has 15 amino acids. Unmatched junction bases numbered 2, after V lost 3 bases and J lost 3 bases.

This clone was detected only a few times. V and J are TRBV6-5 and TRBJ1-2; TRBD1 might be the D (5 bases). There are 13 residues in the CDR3. The V end was cut by 8 bases, the J end by 7 bases, with 17 bases between. The germline CDR1 and CDR2 sequences are MNHEY and SVGAGI. The CDR3 loop is CASRLSGVGGYTF. In nucleotides, the CDR3 is TGTGCCAGCCGACTCTCGGGGGTTGGTGGCTACACCTTC.

The V and J genes are TRBV19 and TRBJ1-3, with D hard to call. With 9 bases removed from V and 0 bases from J, the gap between germline ends came to 12 bases. The V gene's germline CDR1 is LNHDA and CDR2 SQIVND (reference sequence). CDR3 length equals 14 residues. CDR3 DNA sequence: TGTGCCAGCCGTCCTAGTTCCTCTGGAAACACCATATATTTT. Its protein is CASRPSSSGNTIYF.

The V gene is TRBV2, the J gene TRBJ1-2; the D gene is possibly TRBD1 (6 bases). Looked up from germline, CDR1 is SNHLY and CDR2 is FYNNEI. Trimming took 2 bases from V and 2 from J, leaving 12 bases between them. This CDR3 has 15 residues. DNA of the CDR3: TGTGCCAGCAGTGAACACCAAGGGGGGAACTATGGCTACACCTTC. Its protein product is CASSEHQGGNYGYTF.

J is TRBJ2-7 and V is TRBV7-2, with D perhaps TRBD2 (6 bases). The CDR3 has 13 amino acids. CDR1 is SGHTA, CDR2 FQGNSA, per germline. V was cut by 4 bases and J by 2 bases, with 9 bases left in between. The CDR3 DNA is TGTGCCAGCAGCTCCGGGGGTCCCTACGAGCAGTACTTC. Its translation is CASSSGGPYEQYF.

The chain couples TRBV10-3 to TRBJ2-2; 11 positions match TRBD1. Germline CDR1 ENHRY, CDR2 SYGVKD. V lost 8 bases to trimming and J lost 3 bases; unmatched junction nucleotides: 2. This CDR3 region has 14 residues. CDR3 in DNA: TGTGCCATCGGACAGGGGGCTGACACCGGGGAGCTGTTTTTT. Translated, it gives CAIGQGADTGELFF.

The V and J genes are TRBV19 and TRBJ2-5, with D perhaps matching TRBD1 (5 bases). Germline V gene data show CDR1 as LNHDA and CDR2 as SQIVND (reference sequence). V was shortened by 6 bases and J by 1 base, with 12 bases between the two germline ends. CDR3 length equals 14 residues. The CDR3 loop is CASRTTGRQETQYF. CDR3 in DNA: TGTGCCAGTAGAACTACAGGCCGCCAAGAGACCCAGTACTTC.

The V call is TRBV4-3, the J call TRBJ1-4; D not certain. V was clipped by 3 bases and J by 0 bases, with 11 bases between them. The CDR3 is 16 residues long. Germline V gives CDR1 LGHNA, CDR2 YSLEER. The CDR3 coding sequence is TGCGCCAGCAGCCAGAATAGTCACGCAACTAATGAAAAACTGTTTTTT. Protein sequence: CASSQNSHATNEKLFF.

The J gene is TRBJ1-2, the V gene TRBV7-8; possible D gene TRBD1, 6 bases. This CDR3 is 14 amino acids long. V lost 5 bases to trimming and J lost 2 bases, with 12 bases between them. CDR1 is SGHVS, CDR2 FQNEAQ, per germline. CDR3 sequence (DNA): TGTGCCAGCAGCCCCGGAGGGGGAAACTATGGCTACACCTTC. Its translation is CASSPGGGNYGYTF.

This chain links TRBV11-2 with TRBJ2-2; D may be TRBD1 (5 bases). This CDR3 comprises 14 residues. Trimming removed 4 bases at V and 7 bases at J, with 13 bases between. CDR1 and CDR2 (germline): SGHAT, FQNNGV. CDR3 DNA sequence: TGTGCCAGCAGCTCCCCCCAGGGTAGCGGGGAGCTGTTTTTT. This codes for CASSSPQGSGELFF.

The V and J genes are TRBV19 and TRBJ1-2; TRBD1 agrees at 8 bases. The CDR3 length is 16 residues. Looked up from germline, CDR1 is LNHDA and CDR2 is SQIVND (reference sequence). V dropped 3 bases and J dropped 0; count of bases not matched to a gene: 6. CDR3 residues: CASSIRQGAANYGYTF. Here the CDR3 DNA reads TGTGCCAGTAGTATTAGGCAGGGGGCGGCTAACTATGGCTACACCTTC.

V is TRBV6-4 and J is TRBJ1-2; D possibly corresponds to TRBD1 (5 bases). V was pared by 2 bases and J by 3 bases, with 7 bases between. The CDR3 loop spans 13 amino acids. CDR1 is MRHNA and CDR2 is SNTAGT in the germline V gene. The CDR3 here is CASSDGADYGYTF. The CDR3 DNA reads as TGTGCCAGCAGTGACGGGGCAGACTATGGCTACACCTTC.

The chain carries TRBV11-1 and TRBJ2-7; a weak D match, TRBD1 (5 bases). The CDR3 is 14 residues long. The germline V and J ends were trimmed by 1 base and 0 bases, with 7 bases remaining between them. In germline, CDR1 is SGHAT, CDR2 FQDESV (reference sequence). CDR3 bases: TGTGCCAGCAGCTTAGGACAGATCTCCTACGAGCAGTACTTC. It is translated as CASSLGQISYEQYF.

V and J are TRBV20-1 and TRBJ2-1; no definite D call. Germline CDR1 is DFQATT and CDR2 is SNEGSKA (reference sequence). There are 11 residues in the CDR3. The V and J ends lost 3 bases and 9 bases respectively, with 9 bases between them. The CDR3 spells CSARDLTEQFF. CDR3 sequence (DNA): TGCAGTGCTAGGGATTTGACTGAGCAGTTCTTC.

The chain recombines TRBV30 with TRBJ1-5; 11 bases are shared with TRBD1. After removal of 8 bases from V and 6 bases from J, the junction contained 9 bases not matched to a gene. This CDR3 has 14 residues. In germline, CDR1 is GTSNPN, CDR2 SVGIG (reference sequence). The CDR3 region is CASHRDRGTQPQHF. CDR3 nucleotide sequence: TGTGCCAGCCACCGGGACAGGGGGACTCAGCCCCAGCATTTT.

This rearrangement joins TRBV7-3 to TRBJ2-2; TRBD1 aligns across 7 bases. The CDR3 is 16 amino acids. The germline gives CDR1 SGHTA, CDR2 FQGTGA. The J segment lost 1 base and the V segment lost 2 bases, leaving 4 bases of the junction unmatched. CDR3 residues: CASSLSRTGNTGELFF. CDR3 DNA sequence: TGTGCCAGCAGCTTATCTAGGACAGGGAACACCGGGGAGCTGTTTTTT.

The V gene is TRBV6-1, the J gene TRBJ2-2, with 10 bases fitting TRBD1. The CDR3 contains 15 residues. V lost 4 bases to trimming and J lost 7 bases; unmatched junction nucleotides: 6. Germline-derived CDR1 and CDR2 are MNHNS and SASEGT. The CDR3 protein is CASSAGGQGSGELFF. DNA of the CDR3: TGTGCCAGCAGTGCCGGGGGACAGGGGAGCGGGGAGCTGTTTTTT.

V is TRBV29-1 and J is TRBJ2-1, with 7 bases matching TRBD1. CDR3 length: 13 residues. V was pared by 7 bases and J by 4 bases, with 7 bases of the junction left unmatched. Looked up from germline, CDR1 is SQVTM and CDR2 is ANQGSEA. Written as DNA, the CDR3 is TGCAGCGGGAGGACAGGTATATACAATGAGCAGTTCTTC. It is translated as CSGRTGIYNEQFF.

The chain couples TRBV6-5 to TRBJ2-7; D possibly matches TRBD1 or TRBD2 (6 bases each). Germline-derived CDR1 and CDR2 are MNHEY and SVGAGI. V lost 6 bases to trimming and J lost 0 bases, with 15 bases between them. CDR3 length equals 15 residues. CDR3 sequence: CASRSTGTFSYEQYF. DNA for the CDR3: TGTGCCAGCAGATCTACAGGGACTTTCTCCTACGAGCAGTACTTC.

The chain links TRBV5-5 to TRBJ1-6; unclear D gene. CDR1 and CDR2 (germline): SGHKS, YYEKEE (reference sequence). This CDR3 contains 13 residues. V lost 2 bases and J lost 6, with 6 bases in between. The CDR3 loop is CASSLGFNSPLHF. CDR3 bases: TGTGCCAGCAGCTTAGGTTTTAATTCACCCCTCCACTTT.

The chain joins TRBV5-1 to TRBJ1-4, with a weak D call TRBD1 (5 bases). V was cut by 3 bases and J by 8 bases, with 17 bases left in between. CDR3 size: 15 residues. CDR1 and CDR2 from the germline V gene are SGHRS and YFSETQ. The CDR3 sequence: CASSSTGGLGEKLFF. Here the CDR3 DNA reads TGCGCCAGCAGCTCCACAGGCGGCTTAGGAGAAAAACTGTTTTTT.

This chain joins TRBV28 and TRBJ2-1; D uncertain. In germline, CDR1 is MDHEN, CDR2 SYDVKM. The CDR3 is 11 residues long. V dropped 4 bases and J dropped 10 bases, with 8 bases sitting between them. CDR3 bases: TGTGCCAGCAGTTCGCCTGGGGAGCAGTTCTTC. It encodes CASSSPGEQFF.

This chain connects TRBV9 to TRBJ2-7; D is ambiguous. This CDR3 spans 16 amino acids. CDR1 SGDLS and CDR2 YYNGEE come from the germline V gene. V was pared by 0 bases and J by 3 bases, with 16 bases between. In DNA, the CDR3 is TGTGCCAGCAGCGTAGTGATCCTACGGAATATCTACGAGCAGTACTTC. It yields the protein CASSVVILRNIYEQYF.

The CDR3 loop is CASSPPGSGLRATQYF. The CDR3 DNA sequence: TGTGCCAGCAGTCCCCCGGGGAGCGGTCTAAGAGCTACGCAGTATTTT. The chain links TRBV6-6 to TRBJ2-3; TRBD2 might be the D (5 bases). Germline V gene sequence: CDR1 MNHNY, CDR2 SVGAGI (reference sequence). V was trimmed by 5 bases and J by 8 bases, leaving 23 bases between them. This CDR3 is built from 16 residues.

CDR3 sequence reads: CASRRAASGDEQYF. The CDR3 nucleotides read TGTGCCAGCAGAAGGGCAGCCTCAGGAGACGAGCAGTACTTC. V and J are TRBV5-6 and TRBJ2-7; D unclear. CDR3 length: 14 amino acids. The V gene lost 5 bases and the J gene lost 5 bases, with 17 bases spanning the gap. Germline loops: CDR1 SGHDT, CDR2 YYEEEE.

The rearrangement uses TRBV9 and TRBJ1-1; D perhaps matches TRBD1 (5 bases). CDR1 and CDR2 (germline): SGDLS, YYNGEE. This CDR3 spans 15 amino acids. Trimming took 4 bases from V and 4 from J, leaving 17 bases between them. CDR3 DNA: TGTGCCAGCAGCTCCGCCGGGTCCCAGGGCACTGAAGCTTTCTTT. This gives the protein CASSSAGSQGTEAFF.

J is TRBJ1-5 and V is TRBV4-3; D remains ambiguous. V lost 1 base, J lost 4 bases, and 5 bases lay in between. Per the germline V gene, CDR1 is LGHNA and CDR2 is YSLEER. CDR3 size: 13 residues. This CDR3 reads CASSQGQNQPQHF. In DNA form, the CDR3 reads TGCGCCAGCAGCCAAGGCCAAAATCAGCCCCAGCATTTT.

The chain links TRBV7-3 to TRBJ2-3; 10 nucleotides match TRBD2. V gave up 6 bases and J gave up 1 base; unmatched junction bases: 1. The CDR3 consists of 14 residues. Germline V gives CDR1 SGHTA, CDR2 FQGTGA. CDR3 amino acids: CASRLAGGTDTQYF. CDR3 coding DNA: TGTGCCAGCAGGCTAGCGGGAGGCACAGATACGCAGTATTTT.

The chain is built from TRBV4-3 and TRBJ2-2; unclear D gene. CDR3 length: 16 residues. V lost 1 base and J 5 bases, leaving 14 bases between the germline ends. From germline, CDR1 is LGHNA and CDR2 YSLEER. CDR3 coding DNA: TGCGCCAGCAGCCAAGGGTTGGAATTTTGGACCGGGGAGCTGTTTTTT. Its translation: CASSQGLEFWTGELFF.

CDR3 in amino acids: CATSMGNSPLHF. The CDR3 region has the DNA TGTGCCACCTCGATGGGGAATTCACCCCTCCACTTT. The genes are TRBV7-8 and TRBJ1-6, with unresolved D. The V gene's germline CDR1 is SGHVS and CDR2 FQNEAQ. The CDR3 is made up of 12 amino acids. V lost 10 bases, J lost 7 bases, and 11 bases lay in between.

V usage is TRBV11-3 and J usage is TRBJ2-1; the match to TRBD2 covers 10 bases. The CDR3 extends over 14 amino acids. The ends lost 5 bases at V and 10 bases at J; junction bases unmatched: 8. Germline CDR1 is SGHNT and CDR2 is YENEEA. CDR3 sequence (DNA): TGTGCCAGCAGCCCCACTAGCGGGAACACGGAGCAGTTCTTC. Translation: CASSPTSGNTEQFF.